Each of the 29 T cell receptor beta chains below was sequenced from the same sample in a study of cytomegalovirus exposure and HLA in healthy donors. PCR was performed using 60 Vbeta and 13 Jbeta primers. Profiled with immunoSEQ multiplex PCR; TCRdb holds only in-frame clones, not every one. The table shows around 150,000 clones, with around three quarters occurring only once. Source material: PBMCs. All receptors derive from a middle-aged man in good health and CMV-seropositive.

This clone was seen a handful of times. V gene TRBV5-4 combines with J gene TRBJ1-1, with D maybe TRBD1 (6 bases). V gave up 4 bases and J gave up 4 bases, with 17 bases separating them. Germline-derived CDR1 and CDR2 are SGHNT and YYREEE (reference sequence). CDR3 size: 15 residues. CDR3 DNA: TGTGCCAGCAGCCCTGGGACACTCCTACCCACTGAAGCTTTCTTT. The encoded protein is CASSPGTLLPTEAFF.

The chain employs TRBV4-2 and TRBJ1-2; D not certain. CDR1 is LGHNA and CDR2 is YNFKEQ in the germline V gene. Between the trimmed V and J ends, which lost 2 bases and 1 base, there was a span of 17 bases. This CDR3 comprises 17 residues. The chain's CDR3 is CASSQSRPSTGNYGYTF. In DNA, the CDR3 is TGTGCCAGCAGCCAATCTCGACCCTCGACGGGTAACTATGGCTACACCTTC.

J is TRBJ1-3 and V is TRBV10-3; D ambiguous. The CDR3 has 15 residues. In germline, CDR1 is ENHRY, CDR2 SYGVKD. The V gene lost 0 bases and the J gene lost 0 bases, with 6 bases spanning the gap. As DNA, the CDR3 is TGTGCCATCAGTGAGTCGAGGGACTCTGGAAACACCATATATTTT. Translating gives CAISESRDSGNTIYF.

V is TRBV5-6 and J is TRBJ1-3, with TRBD1 matching over 7 bases. Germline V gene data show CDR1 as SGHDT and CDR2 as YYEEEE. With 4 bases clipped from V and 6 bases from J, the junction kept 13 bases outside the gene matches. This CDR3 has 16 amino acids. CDR3 sequence: CASSLSLDRSENTIYF. CDR3 sequence (DNA): TGTGCCAGCAGCCTTTCCCTGGACAGGTCGGAAAACACCATATATTTT.

V gene TRBV4-3 combines with J gene TRBJ2-4, with D possibly TRBD1 on 5 matching bases. The CDR3 length is 15 residues. Per the germline V gene, CDR1 is LGHNA and CDR2 is YSLEER. Trimming pared 2 bases from V and 5 bases from J, leaving 13 bases between. CDR3 sequence reads: CASSQRFDSENIQYF. The CDR3 DNA reads TGCGCCAGCAGCCAACGTTTTGACAGTGAAAACATTCAGTACTTC.

V and J are TRBV6-5 and TRBJ1-2; 7 bases match TRBD1. The V and J ends lost 4 bases and 5 bases, in that order; junction bases with no gene match: 7. Germline V lookup: CDR1 MNHEY, CDR2 SVGAGI. This CDR3 has 14 amino acids. The CDR3 reads CASSLSGGGYGYTF. CDR3 nucleotides: TGTGCCAGCAGTTTGTCAGGGGGAGGATATGGCTACACCTTC.

The rearrangement uses TRBV18 and TRBJ2-7, with 10 nucleotides matching TRBD1. With V trimmed by 3 bases and J by 2 bases, 13 bases remained unmatched. The CDR3 runs to 18 residues. Germline V gene sequence: CDR1 KGHSH, CDR2 LQKENI. This CDR3 is CASSPLTIGTGVTYEQYF. CDR3 coding DNA: TGTGCCAGCTCACCTTTAACTATCGGGACAGGGGTAACCTACGAGCAGTACTTC. The full variable domain, with the rest looked up from reference TRBV18 and TRBJ2-7, is NAGVMQNPRHLVRRRGQEARLRCSPMKGHSHVYWYRQLPEEGLKFMVYLQKENIIDESGMPKERFSAEFPKEGPSILRIQQVVRGDSAAYFCASSPLTIGTGVTYEQYFGPGTRLTVT.

V gene TRBV6-6 combines with J gene TRBJ1-1, with D perhaps TRBD1 (6 bases). The CDR3 runs 16 residues. CDR1 is MNHNY and CDR2 is SVGAGI in the germline V gene (reference sequence). V lost 3 bases, J lost 0 bases, and 14 bases lay in between. Here the CDR3 DNA reads TGTGCCAGCAGTTATCCGACAGGCCCCATGAACACTGAAGCTTTCTTT. Translation: CASSYPTGPMNTEAFF.

This chain uses TRBV27 with TRBJ1-5, with D tentatively TRBD1 (5 bases). Germline CDR1 is MNHEY and CDR2 is SMNVEV (reference sequence). The CDR3 loop spans 16 amino acids. V lost 0 bases, J lost 0 bases, and 9 bases lay in between. The CDR3 region has the DNA TGTGCCAGCAGTTTATCGAGACAGTATAGCAATCAGCCCCAGCATTTT. Residues: CASSLSRQYSNQPQHF.

This clone has a handful of counts. V is TRBV5-5 and J is TRBJ1-2; D gene unclear. Germline V gives CDR1 SGHKS, CDR2 YYEKEE (reference sequence). The CDR3 has 13 residues. V lost 0 bases and J lost 5, with 8 bases in between. DNA for the CDR3: TGTGCCAGCAGCTTGGGGCAGATGTATGGCTACACCTTC. This gives the protein CASSLGQMYGYTF.

The chain combines TRBV19 with TRBJ1-2; 7 nucleotides match TRBD1. Losses at the gene ends were 6 bases for V and 6 bases for J; bases not matched to a gene: 7. The germline gives CDR1 LNHDA, CDR2 SQIVND (reference sequence). The CDR3 contains 13 residues. For the CDR3, the DNA is TGTGCCAGTAGGAGGAGGGGGCAGGATGGCTACACCTTC. Encoded protein: CASRRRGQDGYTF.

As regards this clone: Other nucleotide sequences from this sample produce the same CDR3. The chain is built from TRBV30 and TRBJ1-3; possible D gene TRBD1, 6 bases. V dropped 2 bases and J dropped 1 base, with 9 bases sitting between them. This CDR3 has 14 amino acids. The germline V gene encodes CDR1 GTSNPN and CDR2 SVGIG (reference sequence). CDR3 region: CAWSPQGSGNTIYF. The CDR3 DNA follows: TGTGCCTGGAGTCCGCAGGGGTCTGGAAACACCATATATTTT.

The rearrangement uses TRBV29-1 and TRBJ2-1; D ambiguous. Per germline, CDR1 SQVTM and CDR2 ANQGSEA. The CDR3 spans 10 residues. V was clipped by 5 bases and J by 3 bases, with 2 bases between them. In nucleotides, the CDR3 is TGCAGCGTTTACTACAATGAGCAGTTCTTC. Translation: CSVYYNEQFF.

The V gene is TRBV5-1, the J gene TRBJ2-7, with D possibly TRBD1 on 6 matching bases. The CDR3 contains 16 residues. Germline values: CDR1 SGHRS, CDR2 YFSETQ. Trimming shortened V by 3 bases and J by 4 bases, and 20 bases separated the two germline ends. Written as DNA, the CDR3 is TGCGCCAGCAGCTACCTCGTTGGGGCAGGGGCATACGAGCAGTACTTC. Its protein is CASSYLVGAGAYEQYF.

In its sample, this clone was seen a few times. The chain joins TRBV5-8 to TRBJ2-1, with 16 bases matching TRBD2. The germline V gene encodes CDR1 SGHTS and CDR2 YDEGEE. The CDR3 is made up of 19 amino acids. Trimming at V came to 4 bases and at J to 1 base, leaving 8 bases not matched to a gene. The CDR3 nucleotides are TGTGCCAGCAGCCCTATGGGACTAGCGGGAGGGTTTTCCTACAATGAGCAGTTCTTC. This encodes CASSPMGLAGGFSYNEQFF.

The chain uses TRBV11-2 and TRBJ2-7; maybe TRBD1 (5 bases). The germline gives CDR1 SGHAT, CDR2 FQNNGV. V lost 3 bases to trimming and J lost 2 bases, with 14 bases between them. The CDR3 is 15 amino acids. As DNA, the CDR3 is TGTGCCAGCAGCTTGGGGTCAGGGCTGACCTACGAGCAGTACTTC. Translating gives CASSLGSGLTYEQYF. The variable domain in full, completed from reference TRBV11-2 and TRBJ2-7, reads EAGVAQSPRYKIIEKRQSVAFWCNPISGHATLYWYQQILGQGPKLLIQFQNNGVVDDSQLPKDRFSAERLKGVDSTLKIQPAKLEDSAVYLCASSLGSGLTYEQYFGPGTRLTVT.

The chain employs TRBV6-6 and TRBJ1-6, with 9 positions matching TRBD1. Germline values: CDR1 MNHNY, CDR2 SVGAGI (reference sequence). The junction had 7 bases not matched to a gene; V was cut back by 5 bases and J by 5 bases. CDR3 length: 16 amino acids. The CDR3 here is CASSVTGGADNSPLHF. The DNA of the CDR3 is TGTGCCAGCAGTGTTACAGGGGGCGCGGATAATTCACCCCTCCACTTT.

The CDR3 loop reads CASSLLTGSNTGELFF. CDR3 sequence (DNA): TGTGCCAGCAGCCTCTTGACAGGGTCGAACACCGGGGAGCTGTTTTTT. V and J are TRBV28 and TRBJ2-2; 7 positions agree with TRBD1. The CDR3 is 16 amino acids. Looked up from germline, CDR1 is MDHEN and CDR2 is SYDVKM. V lost 6 bases and J lost 0; bases outside the gene matches: 7.

CDR3 DNA: TGTGCCAGCAGTTGGGGACAGGAAGCTTTCTTT. Translation: CASSWGQEAFF. The chain joins TRBV5-4 to TRBJ1-1; 7 bases map to TRBD1. Per the germline V gene, CDR1 is SGHNT and CDR2 is YYREEE (reference sequence). With V trimmed by 5 bases and J by 8 bases, 3 bases remained unmatched. The CDR3 runs 11 residues. Complete variable domain (other parts from reference TRBV5-4 and TRBJ1-1): ETGVTQSPTHLIKTRGQQVTLRCSSQSGHNTVSWYQQALGQGPQFIFQYYREEENGRGNFPPRFSGLQFPNYSSELNVNALELDDSALYLCASSWGQEAFFGQGTRLTVV.

The chain has TRBV14 and TRBJ1-2, with 8 bases matching TRBD1. V was clipped by 2 bases and J by 6 bases; unmatched bases: 11. Germline CDR1 is SGHDN and CDR2 is FVKESK. This CDR3 contains 16 residues. This CDR3 is CASSQTFLPGGDGYTF. The CDR3 DNA follows: TGTGCCAGCAGCCAAACCTTTCTTCCAGGGGGCGATGGCTACACCTTC.

The gene calls are TRBV7-9 and TRBJ1-1; D uncertain. Germline V lookup: CDR1 SEHNR, CDR2 FQNEAQ (reference sequence). The CDR3 loop spans 14 amino acids. Trimming removed 0 bases from V and 5 bases from J, with 10 bases in between. The DNA of the CDR3 is TGTGCCAGCAGCTTAGCGCAAACGGGGACTGAAGCTTTCTTT. This codes for CASSLAQTGTEAFF.

The chain uses TRBV14 and TRBJ2-5; maybe TRBD2 (6 bases). Germline CDR1 reads SGHDN; CDR2 reads FVKESK. With 3 bases removed from V and 1 base from J, the gap between germline ends came to 12 bases. The length of the CDR3 is 15 residues. CDR3 region: CASSQPGGIQETQYF. The CDR3 DNA sequence: TGTGCCAGCAGCCAGCCCGGGGGTATCCAAGAGACCCAGTACTTC.

This chain links TRBV4-1 with TRBJ2-7; 7 positions match TRBD2. J gave up 9 bases and V 0 bases, and 11 bases lay outside the gene matches. The germline V gene has CDR1 MGHRA and CDR2 YSYEKL. The CDR3 sequence is 15 residues long. Here the CDR3 DNA reads TGCGCCAGCAGCCAAGATGTGGGGGGGTCCCCGTGGCAGTACTTC. Its protein product is CASSQDVGGSPWQYF.

The V and J genes are TRBV7-9 and TRBJ2-5, with D maybe TRBD2 (7 bases). The J call could be wrong; TRBJ2-7 is a better fit for the DNA end. The CDR3 is 15 amino acids. CDR1 is SEHNR and CDR2 is FQNEAQ in the germline V gene (reference sequence). The CDR3 DNA reads as TGTGCCAGCAAGGGGGATTCAGGGAGGGCCTACGAGCAGTACTTC. It codes for CASKGDSGRAYEQYF.

The genes are TRBV10-1 and TRBJ2-4; D remains unclear. Germline CDR1 and CDR2: WNHNN and SYGVQD (reference sequence). This CDR3 is 15 amino acids long. V was clipped by 0 bases and J by 1 base, with 7 bases between them. This CDR3 reads CASSESNGAKNIQYF. In DNA, the CDR3 is TGCGCCAGCAGTGAGTCGAACGGGGCCAAAAACATTCAGTACTTC.

The rearrangement links TRBV11-3 to TRBJ2-3; D possibly corresponds to TRBD2 (5 bases). CDR1 SGHNT and CDR2 YENEEA come from the germline V gene. Trimming stripped 3 bases from V and 5 bases from J, with 9 bases between. CDR3 size: 13 residues. The DNA of the CDR3 is TGTGCCAGCAGCTTTCCTGAGGGAGATACGCAGTATTTT. This translates into CASSFPEGDTQYF.

CDR3 in amino acids: CASSVWGLGRNYGYTF. The CDR3 nucleotides are TGTGCCAGCAGCGTGTGGGGACTCGGAAGAAACTATGGCTACACCTTC. The chain employs TRBV5-5 and TRBJ1-2; weak D call: TRBD1 (5 bases). Germline assignment: CDR1 SGHKS and CDR2 YYEKEE (reference sequence). V was clipped by 4 bases and J by 2 bases, with 18 bases between them. The CDR3 covers 16 residues. Variable domain in full (rest from reference TRBV5-5 and TRBJ1-2): DAGVTQSPTHLIKTRGQQVTLRCSPISGHKSVSWYQQVLGQGPQFIFQYYEKEERGRGNFPDRFSARQFPNYSSELNVNALLLGDSALYLCASSVWGLGRNYGYTFGSGTRLTVV.

This clone was picked up one time. The chain has TRBV5-1 and TRBJ2-3; 11 bases agree with TRBD2. Germline CDR1 SGHRS, CDR2 YFSETQ. This CDR3 contains 15 residues. V shed 4 bases, J shed 1 base, and the junction held 2 bases outside the gene matches. CDR3 loop: CASSNSGGGTDTQYF. The DNA of the CDR3 is TGCGCCAGCAGCAATAGCGGGGGGGGCACAGATACGCAGTATTTT.

J is TRBJ1-2 and V is TRBV5-6; the D gene is possibly TRBD1 (5 bases). Germline CDR1 reads SGHDT; CDR2 reads YYEEEE. Trimming cost V 4 bases and J 8 bases, with 15 bases left between them. The CDR3 is made up of 13 amino acids. In DNA form, the CDR3 reads TGTGCCAGCAGCGCGTACCAGGGCTACGGCTACACCTTC. Protein: CASSAYQGYGYTF.